One sample yielded the 15 T cell receptor beta chains listed below, sequenced in a study of blood T cell repertoires in COVID-19. Method: immunoSEQ multiplex PCR; TCRdb's copy keeps in-frame clones and lacks some. Of about 76,000 clones listed, around 90% are singletons. The sample comprised peripheral blood. These receptors came from a young man with acute or convalescent COVID-19.

The rearrangement joins TRBV7-9 to TRBJ2-1; 14 positions agree with TRBD2. CDR1 and CDR2 (germline): SEHNR, FQNEAQ (reference sequence). With V trimmed by 6 bases and J by 2 bases, 3 bases remained unmatched. CDR3 length: 16 residues. CDR3 residues: CASSRTSGRTYNEQFF. For the CDR3, the DNA is TGTGCCAGCAGTCGGACTAGCGGGAGGACCTACAATGAGCAGTTCTTC.

This chain connects TRBV6-2 or TRBV6-3 to TRBJ1-5, with unresolved D. V was shortened by 5 bases and J by 5 bases, with 13 bases between the two germline ends. The CDR3 covers 14 residues. CDR1 is MNHEY, CDR2 SVGEGT, per germline. This CDR3 reads CASSQSPNYQPQHF. In DNA, the CDR3 is TGTGCCAGCAGTCAATCCCCCAACTATCAGCCCCAGCATTTT.

This rearrangement joins TRBV7-2 to TRBJ2-5; 8 nucleotides match TRBD2. The V segment lost 5 bases and the J segment 4 bases; nucleotides outside the gene matches: 6. Germline CDR1 is SGHTA and CDR2 is FQGNSA. The CDR3 contains 14 residues. The CDR3 DNA reads TGTGCCAGCAGCATTCCTAGCGGGCTAGAGACCCAGTACTTC. Translated, it gives CASSIPSGLETQYF.

The table lists this clone with a few counts. The chain combines TRBV3-1 (or the pseudogene TRBV3-2) with TRBJ1-6; unclear D gene. Germline CDR1 is LGHDT and CDR2 is YNNKEL (reference sequence). The CDR3 extends over 15 amino acids. Trimming stripped 3 bases from V and 6 bases from J, with 12 bases between. CDR3 in DNA: TGTGCCAGCAGCCAGTCCGGGTTTCTTAATTCACCCCTCCACTTT. This gives the protein CASSQSGFLNSPLHF.

The J gene is TRBJ2-7, the V gene TRBV21-1; the D call of TRBD2 is as the table states it, not checked on the DNA. TRBV21-1 is annotated as a pseudogene. CDR3 length: 14 residues. This CDR3 reads CASSARGTIYEQYF. CDR3 sequence (DNA): TGTGCCAGCAGCGCCCGCGGGACTATCTACGAGCAGTACTTC.

V usage is TRBV11-1 and J usage is TRBJ2-1; D gene unclear. Trimming left V 4 bases short and J 1 base short, with 11 bases between. The CDR3 is made up of 15 amino acids. Germline V gives CDR1 SGHAT, CDR2 FQDESV (reference sequence). The CDR3 nucleotides read TGTGCCAGCAGCTCCGTAAGCGATTCCTACAATGAGCAGTTCTTC. Encoded protein: CASSSVSDSYNEQFF.

The chain employs TRBV5-1 and TRBJ2-5, with D perhaps TRBD1 (6 bases). The V and J ends lost 0 bases and 5 bases respectively, with 20 bases between them. Germline V gives CDR1 SGHRS, CDR2 YFSETQ. The CDR3 sequence is 17 residues long. In DNA, the CDR3 is TGCGCCAGCAGCTTGGCCAATTTGGGGGCAGGACGGGAGACCCAGTACTTC. Translating it yields CASSLANLGAGRETQYF.

The CDR3 sequence is CASSLMGGYNEQFF. The CDR3 region has the DNA TGTGCCAGCAGCCTTATGGGGGGGTACAATGAGCAGTTCTTC. The V call is TRBV7-9, the J call TRBJ2-1; the match to TRBD2 covers 7 bases. The CDR3 length is 14 residues. V shed 5 bases and J 4 bases; nucleotides not matched to a gene: 5. The V gene's germline CDR1 is SEHNR and CDR2 FQNEAQ (reference sequence). The full variable domain, rest sourced from reference TRBV7-9 and TRBJ2-1, is DTGVSQNPRHKITKRGQNVTFRCDPISEHNRLYWYRQTLGQGPEFLTYFQNEAQLEKSRLLSDRFSAERPKGSFSTLEIQRTEQGDSAMYLCASSLMGGYNEQFFGPGTRLTVL.

This clone was picked up a small number of times. This CDR3 reads CASSVKGWGNTIYF. Written as DNA, the CDR3 is TGTGCCAGCAGTGTGAAGGGGTGGGGAAACACCATATATTTT. The chain carries TRBV6-4 and TRBJ1-3, with D possibly matching TRBD1 (5 bases). V was cut by 4 bases and J by 4 bases, with 11 bases left in between. In germline, CDR1 is MRHNA, CDR2 SNTAGT. The CDR3 length is 14 residues.

This rearrangement joins TRBV7-8 to TRBJ2-7, with 9 bases matching TRBD1. This CDR3 spans 16 amino acids. J lost 3 bases, V lost 1 base, and 7 bases had no gene match. Germline CDR1 SGHVS, CDR2 FQNEAQ. CDR3 residues: CASSLVPGQGVYEQYF. CDR3 bases: TGTGCCAGCAGCTTAGTTCCGGGACAGGGTGTCTACGAGCAGTACTTC.

Here the CDR3 reads CASTPWGTPNTGELFF. DNA of the CDR3: TGTGCCAGCACCCCGTGGGGGACTCCTAACACCGGGGAGCTGTTTTTT. The chain carries TRBV6-2 or TRBV6-3 and TRBJ2-2, with a possible D match to TRBD2 (6 bases). The germline V and J ends were trimmed by 7 bases and 2 bases, with 17 bases remaining between them. The V gene's germline CDR1 is MNHEY and CDR2 SVGEGT. This CDR3 is 16 amino acids long.

This chain uses TRBV10-3 with TRBJ1-2; 10 bases line up with TRBD1. Germline CDR1 is ENHRY and CDR2 is SYGVKD. The CDR3 extends over 13 amino acids. Losses at the gene ends were 6 bases for V and 6 bases for J; bases not matched to a gene: 4. CDR3 loop: CAIRGQGLDGYTF. The CDR3 bases are TGTGCCATCAGGGGACAGGGGCTCGATGGCTACACCTTC.

As DNA, the CDR3 is TGTGCCATCGAACCCGGACACAGAACCTCCGGAAACACCATATATTTT. It is translated as CAIEPGHRTSGNTIYF. The chain uses TRBV28 and TRBJ1-3, with a weak D call TRBD1 (5 bases). The CDR3 sequence is 16 residues long. Trimming cost V 10 bases and J 4 bases, with 23 bases left between them. CDR1 and CDR2 (germline): MDHEN, SYDVKM.

The rearrangement uses TRBV13 and TRBJ2-5, with TRBD1 as a possible D gene (6 bases). CDR3 length: 13 amino acids. V was cut by 4 bases and J by 5 bases, with 11 bases left in between. Germline V gives CDR1 PRHDT, CDR2 FYEKMQ (reference sequence). Written as DNA, the CDR3 is TGTGCCAGCAGCTATAATAGGGGGGAGACCCAGTACTTC. Translation gives CASSYNRGETQYF.

The DNA for the CDR3 is TGTGCCAGCAGCATGGGACAGTTGGGTTCTTTCTTT. Translating gives CASSMGQLGSFF. The rearrangement joins TRBV11-2 to TRBJ1-1; 7 bases line up with TRBD1. This CDR3 spans 12 amino acids. V shed 5 bases, J shed 12 bases, and the junction held 9 bases outside the gene matches. CDR1 is SGHAT and CDR2 is FQNNGV in the germline V gene. Supplemented by reference TRBV11-2 and TRBJ1-1, the full variable domain reads EAGVAQSPRYKIIEKRQSVAFWCNPISGHATLYWYQQILGQGPKLLIQFQNNGVVDDSQLPKDRFSAERLKGVDSTLKIQPAKLEDSAVYLCASSMGQLGSFFGQGTRLTVV.